This T cell receptor (beta chain) was observed in a study of metastatic and nonmetastatic thyroid tumors. The CDR3 extends over 14 amino acids. The V end lost 0 bases, the J end lost 5 bases, and 7 bases lay between the germline ends. Germline lookup yields CDR1 LNHNV and CDR2 YYDKDF (reference sequence). This clone showed up many times. Thyroid surgery was preceded by no treatment in any patient. Using MiXCR, TCRdb re-called clones from the PCR reads. The data contain over 20,000 clones, approximately 16% of them singletons. The specimen was tumor tissue. The sequence came from a female donor with papillary thyroid cancer or a benign thyroid nodule (not recorded which). Some clones in this sample may be carry-over from other donors' samples. This rearrangement joins TRBV15 to TRBJ2-2, with D perhaps matching TRBD2 (5 bases). Here the CDR3 reads CATSREGVTGELFF. Here the CDR3 DNA reads TGTGCCACCAGCAGAGAGGGAGTGACCGGGGAGCTGTTTTTT.